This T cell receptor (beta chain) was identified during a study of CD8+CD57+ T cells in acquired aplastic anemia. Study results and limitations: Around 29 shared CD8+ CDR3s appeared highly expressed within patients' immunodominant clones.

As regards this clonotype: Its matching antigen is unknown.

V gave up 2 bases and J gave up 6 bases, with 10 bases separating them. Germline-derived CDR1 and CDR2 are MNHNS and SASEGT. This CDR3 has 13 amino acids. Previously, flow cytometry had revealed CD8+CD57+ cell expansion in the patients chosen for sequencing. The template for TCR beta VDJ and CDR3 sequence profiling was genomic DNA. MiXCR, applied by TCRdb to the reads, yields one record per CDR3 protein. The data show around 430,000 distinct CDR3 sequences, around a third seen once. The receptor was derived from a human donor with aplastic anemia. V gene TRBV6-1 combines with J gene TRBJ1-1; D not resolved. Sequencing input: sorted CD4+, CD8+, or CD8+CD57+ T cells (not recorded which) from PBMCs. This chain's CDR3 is CASSENRGPEAFF. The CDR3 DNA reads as TGTGCCAGCAGTGAAAACAGAGGACCTGAAGCTTTCTTT.